The 21 T cell receptor beta chains in this list originate from one sample, sequenced in a study of blood T cell repertoires in COVID-19. Only in-frame clones appear in the TCRdb table, and some are missing; sequencing was by immunoSEQ multiplex PCR. The data show tens of thousands of clones, 82% seen once. Sequencing used peripheral blood. The receptors shown here come from a human donor in a cohort sampled during active COVID-19.

This chain joins TRBV7-9 and TRBJ1-1; no reliable D call. The CDR3 extends over 13 amino acids. The germline V gene encodes CDR1 SEHNR and CDR2 FQNEAQ (reference sequence). V was trimmed by 3 bases and J by 2 bases, leaving 7 bases between them. The CDR3 DNA sequence: TGTGCCAGCAGCTTGCGATTTAACACTGAAGCTTTCTTT. Amino acid sequence: CASSLRFNTEAFF. Supplemented by reference TRBV7-9 and TRBJ1-1, the full variable domain reads DTGVSQNPRHKITKRGQNVTFRCDPISEHNRLYWYRQTLGQGPEFLTYFQNEAQLEKSRLLSDRFSAERPKGSFSTLEIQRTEQGDSAMYLCASSLRFNTEAFFGQGTRLTVV.

The chain employs TRBV7-9 and TRBJ1-1; D is uncertain. This CDR3 spans 13 amino acids. The ends were cut back, 3 bases at V and 0 bases at J, with 5 bases in the middle. Germline assignment: CDR1 SEHNR and CDR2 FQNEAQ (reference sequence). The CDR3 spells CASSFRLNTEAFF. The CDR3 nucleotides are TGTGCCAGCAGCTTCAGGCTGAACACTGAAGCTTTCTTT.

The rearrangement uses TRBV11-3 and TRBJ1-3, with D possibly TRBD1 on 6 matching bases. In germline, CDR1 is SGHNT, CDR2 YENEEA. There are 16 residues in the CDR3. V was pared by 5 bases and J by 0 bases, with 14 bases between. This chain's CDR3 is CASSADTGNSGNTIYF. CDR3 nucleotide sequence: TGTGCCAGCAGCGCAGATACAGGGAACTCTGGAAACACCATATATTTT.

V usage is TRBV18 and J usage is TRBJ2-7, with 9 bases aligning to TRBD1. Germline CDR1 reads KGHSH; CDR2 reads LQKENI. CDR3 length equals 13 residues. Germline trimming cut 4 bases from V and 7 bases from J; bases unmatched to any gene: 5. The CDR3 sequence: CASSQDRGGEQYF. The CDR3, as DNA: TGTGCCAGCTCACAGGACAGGGGAGGAGAGCAGTACTTC.

The V gene is TRBV29-1, the J gene TRBJ1-2; tentatively, D is TRBD1 (5 bases). Germline assignment: CDR1 SQVTM and CDR2 ANQGSEA. Trimming removed 7 bases at V and 7 bases at J, with 19 bases between. This CDR3 spans 13 amino acids. The CDR3 bases are TGCAGCGGAAAACAGGATCACCTCTTTGGCTACACCTTC. Amino acid sequence: CSGKQDHLFGYTF.

The gene calls are TRBV4-2 and TRBJ1-3; D is undetermined. CDR3 length: 15 residues. The V gene's germline CDR1 is LGHNA and CDR2 YNFKEQ. V lost 0 bases, J lost 0 bases, and 6 bases lay in between. As DNA, the CDR3 is TGTGCCAGCAGCCAAGAATCCTACTCTGGAAACACCATATATTTT. Its protein is CASSQESYSGNTIYF.

The J gene is TRBJ2-7, the V gene TRBV12-3 or TRBV12-4; D gene ambiguous. This CDR3 contains 12 residues. Trimming took 3 bases from V and 6 from J, leaving 9 bases between them. The CDR3 here is CASSLSWSEQYF. The CDR3 DNA reads as TGTGCCAGCAGTTTGAGTTGGAGCGAGCAGTACTTC.

This clone was observed a single time. The V gene is TRBV13, the J gene TRBJ2-7, with D hard to call. V lost 0 bases and J lost 3, with 9 bases in between. Looked up from germline, CDR1 is PRHDT and CDR2 is FYEKMQ (reference sequence). This CDR3 has 14 residues. The CDR3: CASSLGEQLYEQYF. CDR3 nucleotide sequence: TGTGCCAGCAGCTTAGGCGAACAGCTCTACGAGCAGTACTTC.

V is TRBV4-2 and J is TRBJ2-7, with D hard to call. The length of the CDR3 is 14 residues. The germline V gene has CDR1 LGHNA and CDR2 YNFKEQ. Deletions cut 5 bases from V and 2 bases from J, with 13 bases between. In DNA form, the CDR3 reads TGTGCCAGCAGCTCGTTCGATGGCCCCTACGAGCAGTACTTC. It specifies CASSSFDGPYEQYF.

The gene calls are TRBV7-9 and TRBJ1-2; D not resolved. The CDR3 is 14 residues long. Deletions cut 5 bases from V and 4 bases from J, with 14 bases between. Germline-derived CDR1 and CDR2 are SEHNR and FQNEAQ (reference sequence). The CDR3 DNA reads TGTGCCAGCAGCGCGGGAAGACGTGCCTATGGCTACACCTTC. Translation gives CASSAGRRAYGYTF.

The chain is built from TRBV5-4 and TRBJ2-1; 7 bases align to TRBD2. J lost 9 bases, V lost 4 bases, and 10 bases had no gene match. The CDR3 loop spans 14 amino acids. Germline CDR1 is SGHNT and CDR2 is YYREEE (reference sequence). The CDR3 DNA reads TGTGCCAGCAGCCCTGGGAGGGGTTCAGGTGAGCAGTTCTTC. Its translation is CASSPGRGSGEQFF.

The chain is built from TRBV5-6 and TRBJ1-6, with TRBD1 matching 7 bases. V was pared by 4 bases and J by 7 bases, with 8 bases of the junction left unmatched. Germline CDR1 reads SGHDT; CDR2 reads YYEEEE. The CDR3 contains 15 residues. CDR3 sequence: CASSPRQGHNSPLHF. CDR3 nucleotides: TGTGCCAGCAGCCCCAGACAGGGTCACAATTCACCCCTCCACTTT.

The J gene is TRBJ2-1, the V gene TRBV18, with TRBD2 identical over 15 bases. Germline V gene sequence: CDR1 KGHSH, CDR2 LQKENI. There are 20 residues in the CDR3. The junction had 11 bases not matched to a gene; V was cut back by 4 bases and J by 1 base. In nucleotides, the CDR3 is TGTGCCAGCTCACACACCGGGACTAGCGGGGGGCCTAAATCCTACAATGAGCAGTTCTTC. This codes for CASSHTGTSGGPKSYNEQFF.

This sequence joins TRBV5-6 and TRBJ1-4; 7 nucleotides match TRBD1. CDR1 and CDR2 (germline): SGHDT, YYEEEE. J gave up 14 bases and V 4 bases, and 11 bases lay outside the gene matches. The CDR3 loop spans 13 amino acids. The CDR3 bases are TGTGCCAGCAGCCAGACAGGGACCTCATGGCTGTTTTTT. It translates to CASSQTGTSWLFF.

The CDR3 spells CASSFPGQGNQPQHF. The CDR3, as DNA: TGTGCCAGCAGCTTCCCGGGACAGGGCAATCAGCCCCAGCATTTT. This chain connects TRBV7-8 to TRBJ1-5, with 8 bases identical to TRBD1. This CDR3 spans 15 amino acids. Looked up from germline, CDR1 is SGHVS and CDR2 is FQNEAQ. Trimming took 3 bases from V and 2 from J; bases not matched to a gene: 3. Filled out from reference TRBV7-8 and TRBJ1-5, the complete variable domain reads GAGVSQSPRYKVAKRGQDVALRCDPISGHVSLFWYQQALGQGPEFLTYFQNEAQLDKSGLPSDRFFAERPEGSVSTLKIQRTQQEDSAVYLCASSFPGQGNQPQHFGDGTRLSIL.

This sequence joins TRBV4-2 and TRBJ2-7; the D gene is possibly TRBD2 (6 bases). The germline CDR1 and CDR2 sequences are LGHNA and YNFKEQ. Trimming removed 6 bases from V and 6 bases from J, with 12 bases in between. This CDR3 has 12 residues. CDR3 in amino acids: CASSLEGGEQYF. CDR3 coding DNA: TGTGCCAGCAGTCTAGAGGGAGGCGAGCAGTACTTC.

This chain joins TRBV18 and TRBJ1-5, with a tentative D call TRBD1 (5 bases). Trimming left V 6 bases short and J 4 bases short, with 13 bases between. Germline CDR1 KGHSH, CDR2 LQKENI. CDR3 size: 14 residues. In DNA form, the CDR3 reads TGTGCCAGCTCTCCGGGGGGGACGAATCAGCCCCAGCATTTT. As protein: CASSPGGTNQPQHF.

As DNA, the CDR3 is TGTGCCAGCAGCGTAGTCCAGGGCCCCTATGGCTACACCTTC. Translation gives CASSVVQGPYGYTF. The chain has TRBV9 and TRBJ1-2; the D gene is possibly TRBD1 (5 bases). From germline, CDR1 is SGDLS and CDR2 YYNGEE. With 0 bases removed from V and 4 bases from J, the gap between germline ends came to 10 bases. This CDR3 comprises 14 residues.

This chain connects TRBV19 to TRBJ1-1; tentatively, D is TRBD1 (6 bases). V lost 6 bases to trimming and J lost 5 bases, with 13 bases between them. The germline V gene has CDR1 LNHDA and CDR2 SQIVND (reference sequence). The CDR3 runs to 13 residues. Here the CDR3 DNA reads TGTGCCAGTAGAAAGACAGGTTGGACTGAAGCTTTCTTT. Protein sequence: CASRKTGWTEAFF.

This clone was seen only once. The chain has TRBV12-5 and TRBJ1-1; 10 bases match TRBD1. After removal of 7 bases from V and 9 bases from J, the junction contained 11 bases not matched to a gene. The length of the CDR3 is 14 residues. Per germline, CDR1 LGHNT and CDR2 FRNRAP. CDR3 sequence reads: CASATDRGPPKAFF. CDR3 coding DNA: TGTGCTAGTGCCACCGACAGGGGGCCTCCTAAAGCTTTCTTT.

This clone turned up a few times. The chain uses TRBV2 and TRBJ2-6, with D possibly TRBD1 on 6 matching bases. The V and J ends lost 5 bases and 0 bases respectively, with 8 bases between them. CDR1 is SNHLY and CDR2 is FYNNEI in the germline V gene. There are 15 residues in the CDR3. CDR3 in amino acids: CASSLTGSGANVLTF. The DNA for the CDR3 is TGTGCCAGCAGTCTGACAGGCTCTGGGGCCAACGTCCTGACTTTC.